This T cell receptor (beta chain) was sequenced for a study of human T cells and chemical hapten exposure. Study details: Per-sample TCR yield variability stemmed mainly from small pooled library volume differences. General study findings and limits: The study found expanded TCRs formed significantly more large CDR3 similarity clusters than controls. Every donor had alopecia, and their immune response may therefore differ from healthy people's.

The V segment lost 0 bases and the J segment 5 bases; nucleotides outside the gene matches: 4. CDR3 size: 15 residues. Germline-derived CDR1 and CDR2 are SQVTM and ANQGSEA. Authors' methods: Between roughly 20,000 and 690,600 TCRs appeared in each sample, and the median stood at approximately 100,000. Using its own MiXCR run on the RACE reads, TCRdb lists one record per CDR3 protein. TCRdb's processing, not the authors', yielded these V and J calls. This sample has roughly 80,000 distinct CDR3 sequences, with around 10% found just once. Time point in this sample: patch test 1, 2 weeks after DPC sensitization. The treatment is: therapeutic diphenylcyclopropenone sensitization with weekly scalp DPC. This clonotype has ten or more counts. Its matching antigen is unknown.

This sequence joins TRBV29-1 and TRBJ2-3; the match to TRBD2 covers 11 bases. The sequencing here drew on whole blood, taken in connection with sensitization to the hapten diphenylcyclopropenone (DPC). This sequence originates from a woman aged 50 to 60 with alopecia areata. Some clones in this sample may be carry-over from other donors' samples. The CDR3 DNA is TGCAGCGTTGAAGATGGTAGCGGGAGGGAAGATACGCAGTATTTT. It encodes CSVEDGSGREDTQYF.